These T cell receptor beta chains were read from a single sample in a study of blood T cells in healthy people across ages. TCRdb recomputed calls from the 5' RACE reads with MiXCR, one row per CDR3 protein. The sample contains around 1,800,000 distinct CDR3 sequences, roughly two fifths of which appear only once. The material sequenced was blood. The source is a human donor in good health. CDR3s include the opening cysteine and the closing phenylalanine or tryptophan. Each record gives: clone size, D gene, J gene, V gene, CDR3 protein, CDR3 DNA. A D gene is named only where the DNA matches it firmly. The size of a clone is reported for some rows only, either as once, few or many, or as a class for expanded clones.

size: NA
D: TRBD1
J: TRBJ2-1
V: TRBV7-3
CDR3: CASSLATGSPYNEQFF
DNA: TGTGCCAGCAGCTTAGCGACAGGGTCCCCCTACAATGAGCAGTTCTTC

size: NA
D: NA
J: TRBJ1-5
V: TRBV6-2/TRBV6-3
CDR3: CASSYSPQPQHF
DNA: TGTGCCAGCAGTTATTCGCCCCAGCCCCAGCATTTT

size: few
D: NA
J: TRBJ1-2
V: TRBV27
CDR3: CASSFGRGYGYTF
DNA: TGTGCCAGCAGTTTTGGCAGGGGCTATGGCTACACCTTC

size: NA
D: TRBD1
J: TRBJ1-2
V: TRBV20-1
CDR3: CNASDPAGGNYGYTF
DNA: TGCAATGCTAGTGACCCGGCAGGGGGTAACTATGGCTACACCTTC

size: NA
D: NA
J: TRBJ1-1
V: TRBV5-1
CDR3: CASSLEPGLNTEAFF
DNA: TGCGCCAGCAGCTTGGAACCCGGTTTGAACACTGAAGCTTTCTTT

size: NA
D: NA
J: TRBJ1-2
V: TRBV18
CDR3: CASSPSRTATYGYTF
DNA: TGTGCCAGCTCACCCTCAAGGACCGCGACTTATGGCTACACCTTC

size: NA
D: NA
J: TRBJ2-5
V: TRBV29-1
CDR3: CSVEYWGETQYF
DNA: TGCAGCGTTGAATATTGGGGGGAGACCCAGTACTTC

size: NA
D: TRBD2
J: TRBJ2-7
V: TRBV10-3
CDR3: CAISGGDDEQYF
DNA: TGTGCCATCAGCGGGGGGGACGACGAGCAGTACTTC

size: NA
D: NA
J: TRBJ2-2
V: TRBV9
CDR3: CASSVEGGATAGELFF
DNA: TGTGCCAGCAGCGTAGAAGGGGGGGCTACGGCCGGGGAGCTGTTTTTT

size: few
D: NA
J: TRBJ2-1
V: TRBV6-5
CDR3: CASSGPGPMSQFF
DNA: TGTGCCAGCAGCGGACCGGGGCCAATGTCGCAGTTCTTC

size: NA
D: NA
J: TRBJ2-3
V: TRBV25-1
CDR3: CASGNTGGPTDTQYF
DNA: TGTGCCAGCGGTAACACCGGGGGACCCACAGATACGCAGTATTTT

size: few
D: NA
J: TRBJ1-2
V: TRBV6-5
CDR3: CASSYTLTGKEYGYTF
DNA: TGTGCCAGCAGCTACACCCTCACAGGGAAGGAGTATGGCTACACCTTC

size: NA
D: NA
J: TRBJ1-4
V: TRBV27
CDR3: CASSLSGGWDEKLFF
DNA: TGTGCCAGCAGTTTATCGGGGGGTTGGGATGAAAAACTGTTTTTT

size: NA
D: NA
J: TRBJ2-5
V: TRBV12-3/TRBV12-4
CDR3: CASSPRLLREETQYF
DNA: TGTGCCAGCAGTCCCCGCCTTCTCCGGGAAGAGACCCAGTACTTC

size: few
D: TRBD1
J: TRBJ1-1
V: TRBV4-2
CDR3: CASSQDWSGGTEAFF
DNA: TGTGCCAGCAGCCAAGATTGGTCAGGGGGGACTGAAGCTTTCTTT

size: NA
D: NA
J: TRBJ2-3
V: TRBV20-1
CDR3: CSASTVDTQYF
DNA: TGCAGTGCTAGTACGGTGGATACGCAGTATTTT

size: once
D: TRBD1
J: TRBJ2-7
V: TRBV3-1
CDR3: CASSHKLWDRSTGEQYF
DNA: TGTGCCAGCAGCCACAAGCTCTGGGACAGGTCCACTGGTGAGCAGTACTTC

size: few
D: TRBD1
J: TRBJ2-3
V: TRBV28
CDR3: CASSLVGGAGRDTQYF
DNA: TGTGCCAGCAGTTTAGTAGGGGGCGCAGGGAGAGATACGCAGTATTTT

size: NA
D: NA
J: TRBJ1-1
V: TRBV4-2
CDR3: CASSQDSGLNTEAFF
DNA: TGTGCCAGCAGCCAAGATTCCGGCCTAAACACTGAAGCTTTCTTT

size: few
D: NA
J: TRBJ1-4
V: TRBV6-6
CDR3: CASSYVFAGLGEKLFF
DNA: TGTGCCAGCAGTTACGTGTTTGCGGGTTTAGGTGAAAAACTGTTTTTT

size: NA
D: TRBD1
J: TRBJ2-1
V: TRBV6-4
CDR3: CASSADRVSYNEQFF
DNA: TGTGCCAGCAGCGCTGACAGGGTCTCCTACAATGAGCAGTTCTTC

size: few
D: TRBD1
J: TRBJ1-2
V: TRBV6-5
CDR3: CASTKPRDRYGYTF
DNA: TGTGCCAGCACTAAACCCCGGGACAGATATGGCTACACCTTC

size: few
D: NA
J: TRBJ2-3
V: TRBV12-3/TRBV12-4
CDR3: CASSIQGDTQYF
DNA: TGTGCCAGCAGCATCCAGGGGGATACGCAGTATTTT

size: few
D: TRBD2
J: TRBJ2-4
V: TRBV7-2
CDR3: CASSLGASGGAKQYF
DNA: TGTGCCAGCAGCTTAGGAGCTAGCGGGGGGGCTAAGCAGTACTTC

size: NA
D: NA
J: TRBJ2-5
V: TRBV24-1
CDR3: CATSDPRTVQGTQYF
DNA: TGTGCCACCAGTGACCCCCGGACCGTCCAAGGGACCCAGTACTTC

size: NA
D: NA
J: TRBJ2-1
V: TRBV12-3/TRBV12-4
CDR3: CASSPDGPQWIRDEQFF
DNA: TGTGCCAGCAGCCCTGATGGCCCACAATGGATTAGGGATGAGCAGTTCTTC

size: NA
D: TRBD2
J: TRBJ2-7
V: TRBV20-1
CDR3: CSAPGTSGETYEQYF
DNA: TGCAGTGCGCCCGGGACTAGCGGGGAAACCTACGAGCAGTACTTC

size: NA
D: NA
J: TRBJ2-5
V: TRBV5-6
CDR3: CASSPRRTNQETQYF
DNA: TGTGCCAGCAGCCCGAGACGGACTAACCAAGAGACCCAGTACTTC

size: NA
D: NA
J: TRBJ2-1
V: TRBV12-3/TRBV12-4
CDR3: CASSLTSQPSYNEQFF
DNA: TGTGCCAGCAGTTTAACCAGCCAACCTTCCTACAATGAGCAGTTCTTC

size: NA
D: NA
J: TRBJ2-7
V: TRBV7-2
CDR3: CASSLEGGVPSYEQYF
DNA: TGTGCCAGCAGCCTCGAAGGGGGAGTTCCTTCCTACGAGCAGTACTTC

size: NA
D: NA
J: TRBJ1-1
V: TRBV4-3
CDR3: CASSPARLNTEAFF
DNA: TGCGCCAGCAGCCCGGCCCGCTTGAACACTGAAGCTTTCTTT

size: NA
D: NA
J: TRBJ2-5
V: TRBV20-1
CDR3: CSASLQIFQETQYF
DNA: TGCAGTGCTAGTTTGCAGATCTTCCAAGAGACCCAGTACTTC

size: NA
D: TRBD1
J: TRBJ2-5
V: TRBV27
CDR3: CASSLGGQQILGTQYF
DNA: TGTGCCAGCAGTTTAGGGGGACAGCAGATTTTGGGGACCCAGTACTTC